Included here is one T cell receptor beta chain sequence, with context. Antigen: not known. Through template switching, a universal primer site was introduced, and the cDNA contained unique molecular identifiers. TCRdb itself ran the 5' RACE reads through MiXCR, one entry per CDR3 protein. The top ten clones hold 1.5% to 2% of a sample with approximately 600,000 distinct CDR3 sequences, about 7.6% of them seen once. The data stem from a study of identical twins. Study results and caveats: Within cord blood, abundant beta clonotypes carried fewer insertions, but memory repertoires showed no such trend. Researchers caution that invariant MAIT and iNKT cells could partly confound zero-insertion analyses. An excess of low generation probability was shown by twin-shared out-of-frame alpha sequences.

Trimming cost V 0 bases and J 8 bases; bases outside gene matches: 4. CDR3 length equals 15 residues. The germline V gene encodes CDR1 DFQATT and CDR2 SNEGSKA (reference sequence). These data are also associated with another study on yellow fever vaccine responses in identical twins.

The sequencing input was PBMCs. The chain links TRBV20-1 to TRBJ2-1; 13 bases align to TRBD2. This TCR was recovered from a woman under 30 in good health. The CDR3 protein is CSARDTSGRAHEQFF. DNA of the CDR3: TGCAGTGCTAGAGATACTAGCGGGAGGGCCCATGAGCAGTTCTTC.